Below, 5 T cell receptor beta chains from the same sample are listed, as sequenced in a study of shared clonotypes between healthy human individuals (dated by TCRdb to the early 2020s). The protocol used for the library was the immunoSEQ multiplex PCR assay. As stored in TCRdb, this immuneACCESS dataset retains in-frame rearrangements with V and J assigned. A fraction of the clones does not appear; measured against another copy, unresolved V genes explain less than half of the discrepancy, and the remainder lacks a known reason. This sample holds over a million clones; roughly 96% were observed only once. Roughly 1.2% of the sample is in the top ten clones. Specimen: naive CD4+ T cells sorted from blood. This specimen's cell subset or site label, interpreted: CD45RA+ positively selected. The source of these receptors is a man aged 30-40 years in good health.

The gene calls are TRBV11-2 and TRBJ2-3; possible D gene TRBD2, 5 bases. This CDR3 spans 15 amino acids. The V gene's germline CDR1 is SGHAT and CDR2 FQNNGV. V lost 2 bases and J 3 bases, leaving 12 bases between the germline ends. The CDR3 bases are TGTGCCAGCAGCTTACGAGGGAGTGGGACAGATACGCAGTATTTT. Translating gives CASSLRGSGTDTQYF. Looking up the rest from reference TRBV11-2 and TRBJ2-3 gives the full variable domain: EAGVAQSPRYKIIEKRQSVAFWCNPISGHATLYWYQQILGQGPKLLIQFQNNGVVDDSQLPKDRFSAERLKGVDSTLKIQPAKLEDSAVYLCASSLRGSGTDTQYFGPGTRLTVL.

This clone is a singleton in its sample. V usage is TRBV5-5 and J usage is TRBJ2-1; 7 bases match TRBD1. Germline loops: CDR1 SGHKS, CDR2 YYEKEE (reference sequence). The CDR3 has 12 residues. The V gene end was trimmed by 3 bases and the J gene end by 14 bases; junction bases not matched to a gene: 8. The CDR3 nucleotides read TGTGCCAGCAGCTCTAGACAGGGTCGGGAGTTCTTC. Its protein product is CASSSRQGREFF. Variable domain in full (rest from reference TRBV5-5 and TRBJ2-1): DAGVTQSPTHLIKTRGQQVTLRCSPISGHKSVSWYQQVLGQGPQFIFQYYEKEERGRGNFPDRFSARQFPNYSSELNVNALLLGDSALYLCASSSRQGREFFGPGTRLTVL.

The V gene is TRBV5-1, the J gene TRBJ1-4; 7 bases are shared with TRBD1. Trimming took 0 bases from V and 8 from J; bases not matched to a gene: 4. The CDR3 consists of 14 residues. Germline V CDR1 and CDR2: SGHRS, YFSETQ. Written as DNA, the CDR3 is TGCGCCAGCAGCTTGGGGGACAGATGGGAAAAACTGTTTTTT. It encodes CASSLGDRWEKLFF.

The V call is TRBV9, the J call TRBJ2-2; TRBD1 matches at 12 bases. This CDR3 is 21 amino acids long. Trimming removed 0 bases from V and 0 bases from J; junction bases left unmatched: 12. CDR1 is SGDLS, CDR2 YYNGEE, per germline. The CDR3 protein is CASSVEFGTGGGRSNTGELFF. CDR3 bases: TGTGCCAGCAGCGTAGAGTTTGGGACAGGGGGCGGTAGGTCGAACACCGGGGAGCTGTTTTTT.

The chain combines TRBV28 with TRBJ1-2, with no clear D. The germline CDR1 and CDR2 sequences are MDHEN and SYDVKM. The CDR3 spans 16 residues. The V gene lost 6 bases and the J gene lost 2 bases, with 19 bases spanning the gap. The DNA for the CDR3 is TGTGCCAGCAGCCCGACCAGGCCGGGTAAAAACTATGGCTACACCTTC. Amino acids: CASSPTRPGKNYGYTF.